Listed here are 4 T cell receptor beta chains from one sample, sequenced in a study of T cell responses to AZD1222 COVID-19 vaccine (dated by TCRdb to 2020 to 2023). The library relied on the immunoSEQ multiplex PCR assay. Entries here come from immuneACCESS through TCRdb and include only in-frame sequences with V and J called. Some clones fail to appear in such tables; in the studies checked, an unresolved V gene covers under half of the shortfall, and the cause of the remainder is unknown. The sample profile shows around 140,000 clones; 89% of them were found once. The ten largest clones represent more than 2.5% of the sample. What the time point label conveys for this sample: baseline before first vaccination. The sample in question was peripheral blood, obtained on day 0 of AZD1222 vaccination. These receptors were obtained from an adult in good health.

Many counts were recorded for this clone. V and J are TRBV6-5 and TRBJ2-5; D may correspond to TRBD1 or TRBD2 (6 bases each). The CDR3 is 15 residues long. Trimming cost V 2 bases and J 8 bases, with 18 bases left between them. Germline CDR1 and CDR2: MNHEY and SVGAGI. CDR3 loop: CASSYAPLIGGTQYF. CDR3 nucleotides: TGTGCCAGCAGTTACGCCCCCTTAATCGGGGGCACCCAGTACTTC.

This clone was detected once. The chain links TRBV23-1 to TRBJ2-7; tentative D call: TRBD2 (6 bases). TRBV23-1 is annotated as an ORF whose role is uncertain. The CDR3 is 17 amino acids. Between the trimmed V and J ends, which lost 4 bases and 2 bases, there was a span of 21 bases. CDR3 region: CASSPRGWRPIPYEQYF. The CDR3, as DNA: TGCGCCAGCAGTCCCCGGGGGTGGAGGCCGATACCCTACGAGCAGTACTTC.

The chain links TRBV7-2 to TRBJ2-2, with 8 bases aligning to TRBD1. Germline CDR1 SGHTA, CDR2 FQGNSA. The CDR3 totals 15 residues. Trimming took 1 base from V and 7 from J; bases not matched to a gene: 5. CDR3 nucleotides: TGTGCCAGCAGCTTAGGGCAGGGGGCGTACGGGGAGCTGTTTTTT. Translating it yields CASSLGQGAYGELFF.

This clone was recorded only once. The chain is built from TRBV2 and TRBJ1-1; D gene unclear. Germline CDR1 and CDR2: SNHLY and FYNNEI. V was cut by 1 base and J by 1 base, with 22 bases left in between. CDR3 length: 19 residues. CDR3 region: CASSEVLAGPVGTNTEAFF. CDR3 coding DNA: TGTGCCAGCAGTGAAGTTCTAGCGGGCCCCGTTGGAACGAACACTGAAGCTTTCTTT.